Following are 9 T cell receptor beta chains from one sample sequenced in a study of Ad26.COV2.S vaccination and SARS-CoV-2 variants. Libraries were prepared by immunoSEQ multiplex PCR; TCRdb keeps only in-frame clonotypes and omits some of them. The sample contains 350,000 to 400,000 clones, 70% to 90% of which appear only once. The treatment here: 15 to 20 received Ad26.COV2.S at low or high dose, single or two shots; roughly five received placebo; per-sample allocation not given. After the first vaccine or placebo injection, samples were drawn on day 63. The sequenced sample was peripheral blood, obtained in a trial of Ad26.COV2.S vaccine versus placebo. These receptors came from a person aged 18-65 years who received the Ad26.COV2.S COVID-19 vaccine or a placebo.

This rearrangement joins TRBV7-9 to TRBJ1-2; D not certain. The CDR3 totals 13 residues. CDR1 is SEHNR, CDR2 FQNEAQ, per germline (reference sequence). The V end lost 0 bases, the J end lost 8 bases, and 10 bases lay between the germline ends. Here the CDR3 reads CASSLATSWGYTF. The DNA for the CDR3 is TGTGCCAGCAGCTTAGCGACTTCCTGGGGCTACACCTTC.

The CDR3 region is CASSPGEPNEKLFF. The CDR3 bases are TGTGCCAGCAGCCCCGGGGAGCCTAATGAAAAACTGTTTTTT. The chain is built from TRBV5-4 and TRBJ1-4; D gene uncertain. Germline V gives CDR1 SGHNT, CDR2 YYREEE (reference sequence). V shed 4 bases and J shed 3 bases, with 10 bases lying between them. The CDR3 has 14 amino acids.

This clone was observed a handful of times. The rearrangement uses TRBV19 and TRBJ2-1; 10 bases line up with TRBD1. CDR1 and CDR2 (germline): LNHDA, SQIVND (reference sequence). This CDR3 has 16 residues. The V and J ends lost 5 bases and 6 bases, in that order; junction bases with no gene match: 10. CDR3 DNA sequence: TGTGCCAGTAGTTGGAGACAGGGGGCGTTAATCAATGAGCAGTTCTTC. This encodes CASSWRQGALINEQFF.

The rearrangement joins TRBV3-1 (or the pseudogene TRBV3-2) to TRBJ1-1; D is perhaps TRBD1 (6 bases). Germline V gene lookup returns CDR1 LGHDT and CDR2 YNNKEL (reference sequence). The CDR3 length is 15 residues. Trimming removed 4 bases from V and 7 bases from J, with 19 bases in between. CDR3 in amino acids: CASSPRLGGSLEAFF. The CDR3 DNA is TGTGCCAGCAGCCCGCGTCTAGGGGGGTCTCTTGAAGCTTTCTTT.

The gene calls are TRBV2 and TRBJ2-3; maybe TRBD2 (5 bases). The germline V gene has CDR1 SNHLY and CDR2 FYNNEI. V lost 5 bases and J 4 bases, leaving 16 bases between the germline ends. The CDR3 is made up of 15 amino acids. The CDR3 spells CASSRNGIPPDTQYF. In DNA, the CDR3 is TGTGCCAGCAGTAGGAACGGGATCCCCCCAGATACGCAGTATTTT.

The V and J genes are TRBV6-5 and TRBJ2-5, with D unresolved. CDR3 length equals 11 residues. V gave up 4 bases and J gave up 7 bases, with 7 bases separating them. The V gene's germline CDR1 is MNHEY and CDR2 SVGAGI. The chain's CDR3 is CASSFTGTQYF. CDR3 bases: TGTGCCAGCAGTTTCACGGGGACCCAGTACTTC.

The chain uses TRBV2 and TRBJ2-1, with D possibly matching TRBD1 (7 bases). Germline V gene sequence: CDR1 SNHLY, CDR2 FYNNEI. Trimming removed 4 bases at V and 6 bases at J, with 19 bases between. This CDR3 spans 16 amino acids. The chain's CDR3 is CASSAFYGTAGNEQFF. The CDR3 DNA is TGTGCCAGCAGTGCCTTTTACGGGACAGCGGGCAATGAGCAGTTCTTC. The variable domain in full, with the rest retrieved from reference TRBV2 and TRBJ2-1, is EPEVTQTPSHQVTQMGQEVILRCVPISNHLYFYWYRQILGQKVEFLVSFYNNEISEKSEIFDDQFSVERPDGSNFTLKIRSTKLEDSAMYFCASSAFYGTAGNEQFFGPGTRLTVL.

The CDR3 sequence is CASSYHPEGYTF. CDR3 DNA: TGTGCCAGCAGTTACCATCCAGAAGGCTACACCTTC. This chain links TRBV6-2 or TRBV6-3 with TRBJ1-2; D not certain. This CDR3 has 12 amino acids. The V end was cut by 2 bases, the J end by 8 bases, with 9 bases between. Germline-derived CDR1 and CDR2 are MNHEY and SVGEGT.

Comment on this clone: Other DNA variants within this sample encode the same CDR3. This chain uses TRBV7-9 with TRBJ1-1; D is unclear. Trimming took 0 bases from V and 2 from J, leaving 4 bases between them. CDR1 and CDR2 (germline): SEHNR, FQNEAQ (reference sequence). This CDR3 is built from 13 residues. CDR3 sequence: CASSLAGNTEAFF. Here the CDR3 DNA reads TGTGCCAGCAGCTTAGCGGGAAACACTGAAGCTTTCTTT.